The following is a T cell receptor beta chain sequence with its context. The target antigen is unknown. This sample is drawn from a study of graft-versus-host responses after intestinal transplantation. Study-level background: Following induction with anti-thymocyte globulin, all recipients were given tacrolimus and steroids for around three years.

TCRdb's copy holds only in-frame clones and misses some; the assay was immunoSEQ multiplex PCR. The sample contains roughly 120,000 clones, about nine tenths of which appear only once. Whole-study results and caveats: There were GvH clones found in recipient marrow, and some of them appeared first in ileum or blood.

There are 14 residues in the CDR3. The germline V gene has CDR1 SNHLY and CDR2 FYNNEI. V shed 6 bases, J shed 5 bases, and the junction held 8 bases outside the gene matches. Sequenced material: unstimulated CD4+ T cells sorted from spleen or lymph node cells, taken before intestinal transplant. This TCR was recovered from a human donor who received an intestinal transplant. This chain joins TRBV2 and TRBJ2-5, with 8 bases that match TRBD1. The CDR3 loop is CASRERQGMETQYF. The CDR3 DNA is TGTGCCAGCAGGGAGCGACAGGGGATGGAGACCCAGTACTTC.